This T cell receptor beta chain is drawn from a study of blood T cell repertoires in COVID-19. For the study at large: COVID-19 samples collected from the United States, Italy and Spain covered acute and convalescent phases. T cells, B-cell-depleted T cells, or PBMCs provided the cDNA or gDNA that served as material.

The CDR3 loop spans 13 amino acids. The germline gives CDR1 ENHRY, CDR2 SYGVKD. The trim removed 8 bases at V and 5 bases at J, leaving 9 bases unmatched. This clone was observed a single time. Original processing methods: The assay estimated nucleated cells by amplifying reference gene primers. Here immunoSEQ multiplex PCR was the method, and the copy in TCRdb shows in-frame clones only, minus some. Clone size and V and J calls were adopted from that table, with D and trimming inferred from the DNA. This table holds over 300,000 clones, 70% to 90% found once. The sequencing input was peripheral blood. The clonotype comes from a man between 18 and 29 years old who had recovered from COVID-19. This chain joins TRBV10-3 and TRBJ2-7; 7 bases are shared with TRBD1. Written as DNA, the CDR3 is TGTGCCATCGGTTGGACCACAGGGGACGAGCAGTACTTC. This gives the protein CAIGWTTGDEQYF.